This TCR beta chain is drawn from a study of blood T cell repertoires in COVID-19. Germline CDR1 is LGHNA and CDR2 is YNFKEQ. J lost 10 bases, V lost 1 base, and 5 bases had no gene match. The CDR3 contains 14 residues. TCRdb's copy holds only in-frame clones and misses some; the assay was immunoSEQ multiplex PCR. This table holds roughly 250,000 clones, roughly 89% found once. The specimen sequenced was peripheral blood. The sequence was collected from a man aged 25-40 years with acute or convalescent COVID-19. The rearrangement joins TRBV4-2 to TRBJ2-1; 9 bases match TRBD2. This CDR3 reads CASSQAGGRAEQFF. CDR3 in DNA: TGTGCCAGCAGCCAAGCGGGCGGGAGGGCCGAGCAGTTCTTC.